The present TCR beta chain was sequenced within a study of OX40 agonist ivuxolimab in advanced cancers. In regard to this clone: Its antigen is currently unknown.

Germline V gives CDR1 SGHRS, CDR2 YFSETQ. The V and J ends lost 0 bases and 8 bases respectively, with 15 bases between them. The CDR3 extends over 15 amino acids. The protocol was immunoSEQ multiplex PCR, while the TCRdb copy is restricted to in-frame clones and leaves out a portion. The table has around 100,000 clones, almost 90% seen once; the top ten hold roughly 0.15%. General observations from the study: Some nonresponders likewise displayed low normalized T-cell clonal expansion. Researchers did not establish what antigens the expanded peripheral T cells target.

The V call is TRBV5-1, the J call TRBJ2-1; tentative D call: TRBD2 (5 bases). This receptor was taken from an adult with an advanced solid tumor such as melanoma, head and neck, liver or kidney cancer. Material: CD4+ or CD8+ T cells sorted from blood, obtained in a trial of the OX40 agonist ivuxolimab. The CDR3 DNA sequence: TGCGCCAGCAGCTTGGGGATGGCGGGTAGGGATGAGCAGTTCTTC. This gives the protein CASSLGMAGRDEQFF.